This is a list of T cell receptor beta chains from one sample in a study of blood T cell repertoires in COVID-19. Using immunoSEQ multiplex PCR, the repertoire was profiled, and TCRdb retains in-frame clones only, with some absent. The table lists about 160,000 clones, about 88% of them singletons. Sequenced sample: peripheral blood. The source is a woman aged 45-59 years with COVID-19, enrolled during active disease. Each CDR3 is given with its conserved first and last residue. The listing skips clone size in some rows; elsewhere it reads once, few, many or a size class.

V	J	length	size	CDR3
TRBV4-3	TRBJ2-5	15	-	CASSQDLLAQETQYF
TRBV3-1/TRBV3-2	TRBJ2-2	13	-	CASSQGVAGELFF
TRBV7-9	TRBJ1-6	14	few	CASSLGRDNSPLHF
TRBV7-2	TRBJ1-3	13	-	CASSSQGRNTIYF
TRBV25-1	TRBJ1-1	13	-	CASSVTGMVEAFF
TRBV3-1/TRBV3-2	TRBJ2-3	17	-	CASSQTSGRTSTDTQYF
TRBV19	TRBJ2-7	14	-	CASSGRGSSYEQYF
TRBV7-6	TRBJ1-4	16	-	CASSLAPTATNEKLFF
TRBV2	TRBJ2-3	15	once	CASRGAGGRTDTQYF
TRBV28	TRBJ2-1	17	-	CASSSFVRTGRLGEQFF
TRBV19	TRBJ2-3	14	-	CASSITGVADTQYF
TRBV24-1	TRBJ1-2	14	-	CATSGDREPYGYTF
TRBV4-1	TRBJ2-4	15	-	CASSQEGRSGNIQYF
TRBV28	TRBJ1-1	14	-	CASSLAKTGTEAFF
TRBV2	TRBJ2-7	14	-	CASRILEGGYEQYF
TRBV29-1	TRBJ1-4	12	-	CSVGGEAEKLFF
TRBV10-2	TRBJ1-5	15	few	CASSESREGNQPQHF
TRBV29-1	TRBJ2-1	14	-	CSVDGTSSYNEQFF
TRBV7-3	TRBJ2-3	14	-	CASSLMGASDTQYF
TRBV9	TRBJ1-3	16	-	CASSPGQIDSGNTIYF
TRBV11-2	TRBJ2-1	16	-	CASSLVFSGGHNEQFF
TRBV6-5	TRBJ2-3	14	-	CASRPGTGLHTQYF
TRBV7-3	TRBJ2-6	16	-	CASSGPLLSGANVLTF
TRBV7-9	TRBJ1-1	14	-	CASSLLAGETEAFF
TRBV3-1/TRBV3-2	TRBJ2-2	15	-	CASSRTGGRPGELFF
TRBV20-1	TRBJ2-5	11	-	CSARDLETQYF
TRBV7-9	TRBJ2-7	15	-	CASSSDRGDSYEQYF
TRBV19	TRBJ1-6	14	-	CASSIDRGNSPLHF
TRBV5-4	TRBJ1-4	14	once	CASSPGQLNEKLFF
TRBV7-2	TRBJ1-2	15	few	CASSLGQTPNYGYTF
TRBV9	TRBJ1-2	15	-	CASSAGQGTNYGYTF
TRBV6-5	TRBJ1-6	16	-	CASSYTPGQGISPLHF
TRBV5-5	TRBJ1-1	15	once	CASSRRQGVNTEAFF
TRBV5-6	TRBJ1-1	15	-	CASSLAQGKNTEAFF
TRBV28	TRBJ2-7	16	-	CASTEPGLAGGHEQYF